These T cell receptor beta chains were read from a single sample in a study of T cell responses to AZD1222 COVID-19 vaccine. Clones were sequenced by immunoSEQ multiplex PCR, and TCRdb holds only the in-frame ones, with some missing. The sample lists around 160,000 clones; more than 70% were seen once. The sample here was peripheral blood, taken on day 0 of AZD1222 vaccination. These receptors all stem from an adult in good health. The CDR3 runs from the conserved cysteine through the conserved F or W. Fields, in order: V gene, clone size, D gene, J gene, CDR3 protein, CDR3 DNA. A D gene is named only where the DNA matches it firmly. Clone size appears in some rows only: once, few, many, or a class for an expanded clone.

>TRBV7-6|NA|TRBD1|TRBJ2-1
CASSPPGQQYNEQFF
TGTGCCAGCAGTCCTCCGGGACAGCAGTACAATGAGCAGTTCTTC
>TRBV28|NA|TRBD1|TRBJ1-4
CASSFGQGYNEKLFF
TGTGCCAGCAGTTTCGGACAGGGTTATAATGAAAAACTGTTTTTT
>TRBV6-1|few|NA|TRBJ2-5
CASSEARWVEETQYF
TGTGCCAGCAGTGAAGCGAGGTGGGTTGAAGAGACCCAGTACTTC
>TRBV6-2/TRBV6-3|NA|TRBD2|TRBJ2-3
CASSKSGLAGEADTQYF
TGTGCCAGCAGTAAATCCGGACTAGCGGGAGAGGCAGATACGCAGTATTTT
>TRBV28|few|NA|TRBJ1-1
CASSLLKGTEAFF
TGTGCCAGCAGTTTACTCAAAGGAACTGAAGCTTTCTTT
>TRBV5-1|NA|NA|TRBJ2-2
CASSPGLNTGELFF
TGCGCCAGCAGCCCCGGACTGAACACCGGGGAGCTGTTTTTT
>TRBV9|NA|TRBD2|TRBJ2-2
CASSVGSSGGAAGELFF
TGTGCCAGCAGCGTAGGTTCTAGCGGGGGGGCCGCCGGGGAGCTGTTTTTT
>TRBV7-2|few|NA|TRBJ1-2
CASSPQTSLTNYGYTF
TGTGCCAGCAGCCCTCAGACAAGCCTAACTAACTATGGCTACACCTTC
>TRBV2|NA|NA|TRBJ1-2
CASNPNYGYTF
TGTGCCAGCAACCCTAACTATGGCTACACCTTC
>TRBV18|NA|TRBD1|TRBJ1-4
CASSPKLMGQGAYEKLFF
TGTGCCAGCTCACCAAAACTTATGGGACAGGGGGCTTATGAAAAACTGTTTTTT
>TRBV19|NA|NA|TRBJ1-3
CASVSPRTVSGNTIYF
TGTGCCAGCGTAAGCCCAAGGACGGTCTCTGGAAACACCATATATTTT
>TRBV9|NA|NA|TRBJ1-2
CASTAGGDYGYTF
TGTGCCAGCACCGCGGGGGGTGACTATGGCTACACCTTC
>TRBV27|NA|NA|TRBJ1-5
CASSPGTGSNQPQHF
TGTGCCAGCAGTCCGGGGACCGGGAGCAATCAGCCCCAGCATTTT
>TRBV2|NA|TRBD2|TRBJ2-2
CASSDPGLATPNTGELFF
TGTGCCAGCAGTGACCCGGGACTAGCGACCCCGAACACCGGGGAGCTGTTTTTT
>TRBV25-1|NA|TRBD1|TRBJ2-7
CASSAGRTGGREQYF
TGTGCCAGCAGTGCAGGTAGGACAGGGGGACGGGAGCAGTACTTC
>TRBV30|once|TRBD2|TRBJ2-1
CAWSLTGTSEQFF
TGTGCCTGGAGCCTGACGGGGACTAGTGAGCAGTTCTTC